The sequence of this TCR beta chain was determined in a study of T cells after posttransplantation cyclophosphamide. CDR3 length: 14 residues. Trimming cost V 2 bases and J 2 bases, with 10 bases left between them. Germline V gene data show CDR1 as ENHRY and CDR2 as SYGVKD. Some clones are missing from TCRdb's copy, which holds only in-frame ones; the method was immunoSEQ multiplex PCR. The profile shows tens of thousands of clones, around 91% of them singletons. The specimen sequenced was PBMCs. The genes are TRBV10-3 and TRBJ2-7, with a possible D match to TRBD2 (5 bases). The TCR comes from a woman aged 45-59 years in good health and a related stem cell transplant donor. The CDR3 is CAISERTAAYEQYF. The CDR3 DNA follows: TGTGCCATCAGTGAGAGAACAGCGGCCTACGAGCAGTACTTC.